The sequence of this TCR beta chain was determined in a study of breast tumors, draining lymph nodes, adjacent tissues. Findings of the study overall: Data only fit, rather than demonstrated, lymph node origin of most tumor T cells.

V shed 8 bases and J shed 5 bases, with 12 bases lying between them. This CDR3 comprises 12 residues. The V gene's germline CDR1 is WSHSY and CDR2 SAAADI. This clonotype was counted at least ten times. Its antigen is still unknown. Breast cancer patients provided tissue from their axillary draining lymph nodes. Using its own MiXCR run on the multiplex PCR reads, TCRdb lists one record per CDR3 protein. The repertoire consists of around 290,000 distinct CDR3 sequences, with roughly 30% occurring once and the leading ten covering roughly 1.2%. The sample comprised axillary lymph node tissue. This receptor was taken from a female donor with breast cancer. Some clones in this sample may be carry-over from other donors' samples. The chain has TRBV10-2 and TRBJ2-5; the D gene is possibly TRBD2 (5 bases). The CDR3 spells CASSSSRETQYF. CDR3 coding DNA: TGCGCCAGCTCTAGCTCCCGTGAGACCCAGTACTTC.